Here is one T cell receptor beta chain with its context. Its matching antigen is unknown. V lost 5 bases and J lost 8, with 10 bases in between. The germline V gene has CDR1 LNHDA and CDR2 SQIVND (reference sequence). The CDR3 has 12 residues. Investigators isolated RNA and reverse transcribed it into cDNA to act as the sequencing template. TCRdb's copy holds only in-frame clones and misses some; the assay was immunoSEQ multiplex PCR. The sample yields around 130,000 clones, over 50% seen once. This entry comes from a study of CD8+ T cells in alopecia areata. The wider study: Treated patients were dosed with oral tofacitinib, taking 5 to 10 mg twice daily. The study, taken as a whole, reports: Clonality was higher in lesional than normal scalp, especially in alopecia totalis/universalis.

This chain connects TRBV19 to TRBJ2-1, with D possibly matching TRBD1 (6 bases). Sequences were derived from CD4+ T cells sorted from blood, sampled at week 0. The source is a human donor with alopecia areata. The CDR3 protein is CASSPTGYEQFF. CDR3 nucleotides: TGTGCCAGTAGTCCGACAGGATATGAGCAGTTCTTC. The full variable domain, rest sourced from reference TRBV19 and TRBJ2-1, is DGGITQSPKYLFRKEGQNVTLSCEQNLNHDAMYWYRQDPGQGLRLIYYSQIVNDFQKGDIAEGYSVSREKKESFPLTVTSAQKNPTAFYLCASSPTGYEQFFGPGTRLTVL.